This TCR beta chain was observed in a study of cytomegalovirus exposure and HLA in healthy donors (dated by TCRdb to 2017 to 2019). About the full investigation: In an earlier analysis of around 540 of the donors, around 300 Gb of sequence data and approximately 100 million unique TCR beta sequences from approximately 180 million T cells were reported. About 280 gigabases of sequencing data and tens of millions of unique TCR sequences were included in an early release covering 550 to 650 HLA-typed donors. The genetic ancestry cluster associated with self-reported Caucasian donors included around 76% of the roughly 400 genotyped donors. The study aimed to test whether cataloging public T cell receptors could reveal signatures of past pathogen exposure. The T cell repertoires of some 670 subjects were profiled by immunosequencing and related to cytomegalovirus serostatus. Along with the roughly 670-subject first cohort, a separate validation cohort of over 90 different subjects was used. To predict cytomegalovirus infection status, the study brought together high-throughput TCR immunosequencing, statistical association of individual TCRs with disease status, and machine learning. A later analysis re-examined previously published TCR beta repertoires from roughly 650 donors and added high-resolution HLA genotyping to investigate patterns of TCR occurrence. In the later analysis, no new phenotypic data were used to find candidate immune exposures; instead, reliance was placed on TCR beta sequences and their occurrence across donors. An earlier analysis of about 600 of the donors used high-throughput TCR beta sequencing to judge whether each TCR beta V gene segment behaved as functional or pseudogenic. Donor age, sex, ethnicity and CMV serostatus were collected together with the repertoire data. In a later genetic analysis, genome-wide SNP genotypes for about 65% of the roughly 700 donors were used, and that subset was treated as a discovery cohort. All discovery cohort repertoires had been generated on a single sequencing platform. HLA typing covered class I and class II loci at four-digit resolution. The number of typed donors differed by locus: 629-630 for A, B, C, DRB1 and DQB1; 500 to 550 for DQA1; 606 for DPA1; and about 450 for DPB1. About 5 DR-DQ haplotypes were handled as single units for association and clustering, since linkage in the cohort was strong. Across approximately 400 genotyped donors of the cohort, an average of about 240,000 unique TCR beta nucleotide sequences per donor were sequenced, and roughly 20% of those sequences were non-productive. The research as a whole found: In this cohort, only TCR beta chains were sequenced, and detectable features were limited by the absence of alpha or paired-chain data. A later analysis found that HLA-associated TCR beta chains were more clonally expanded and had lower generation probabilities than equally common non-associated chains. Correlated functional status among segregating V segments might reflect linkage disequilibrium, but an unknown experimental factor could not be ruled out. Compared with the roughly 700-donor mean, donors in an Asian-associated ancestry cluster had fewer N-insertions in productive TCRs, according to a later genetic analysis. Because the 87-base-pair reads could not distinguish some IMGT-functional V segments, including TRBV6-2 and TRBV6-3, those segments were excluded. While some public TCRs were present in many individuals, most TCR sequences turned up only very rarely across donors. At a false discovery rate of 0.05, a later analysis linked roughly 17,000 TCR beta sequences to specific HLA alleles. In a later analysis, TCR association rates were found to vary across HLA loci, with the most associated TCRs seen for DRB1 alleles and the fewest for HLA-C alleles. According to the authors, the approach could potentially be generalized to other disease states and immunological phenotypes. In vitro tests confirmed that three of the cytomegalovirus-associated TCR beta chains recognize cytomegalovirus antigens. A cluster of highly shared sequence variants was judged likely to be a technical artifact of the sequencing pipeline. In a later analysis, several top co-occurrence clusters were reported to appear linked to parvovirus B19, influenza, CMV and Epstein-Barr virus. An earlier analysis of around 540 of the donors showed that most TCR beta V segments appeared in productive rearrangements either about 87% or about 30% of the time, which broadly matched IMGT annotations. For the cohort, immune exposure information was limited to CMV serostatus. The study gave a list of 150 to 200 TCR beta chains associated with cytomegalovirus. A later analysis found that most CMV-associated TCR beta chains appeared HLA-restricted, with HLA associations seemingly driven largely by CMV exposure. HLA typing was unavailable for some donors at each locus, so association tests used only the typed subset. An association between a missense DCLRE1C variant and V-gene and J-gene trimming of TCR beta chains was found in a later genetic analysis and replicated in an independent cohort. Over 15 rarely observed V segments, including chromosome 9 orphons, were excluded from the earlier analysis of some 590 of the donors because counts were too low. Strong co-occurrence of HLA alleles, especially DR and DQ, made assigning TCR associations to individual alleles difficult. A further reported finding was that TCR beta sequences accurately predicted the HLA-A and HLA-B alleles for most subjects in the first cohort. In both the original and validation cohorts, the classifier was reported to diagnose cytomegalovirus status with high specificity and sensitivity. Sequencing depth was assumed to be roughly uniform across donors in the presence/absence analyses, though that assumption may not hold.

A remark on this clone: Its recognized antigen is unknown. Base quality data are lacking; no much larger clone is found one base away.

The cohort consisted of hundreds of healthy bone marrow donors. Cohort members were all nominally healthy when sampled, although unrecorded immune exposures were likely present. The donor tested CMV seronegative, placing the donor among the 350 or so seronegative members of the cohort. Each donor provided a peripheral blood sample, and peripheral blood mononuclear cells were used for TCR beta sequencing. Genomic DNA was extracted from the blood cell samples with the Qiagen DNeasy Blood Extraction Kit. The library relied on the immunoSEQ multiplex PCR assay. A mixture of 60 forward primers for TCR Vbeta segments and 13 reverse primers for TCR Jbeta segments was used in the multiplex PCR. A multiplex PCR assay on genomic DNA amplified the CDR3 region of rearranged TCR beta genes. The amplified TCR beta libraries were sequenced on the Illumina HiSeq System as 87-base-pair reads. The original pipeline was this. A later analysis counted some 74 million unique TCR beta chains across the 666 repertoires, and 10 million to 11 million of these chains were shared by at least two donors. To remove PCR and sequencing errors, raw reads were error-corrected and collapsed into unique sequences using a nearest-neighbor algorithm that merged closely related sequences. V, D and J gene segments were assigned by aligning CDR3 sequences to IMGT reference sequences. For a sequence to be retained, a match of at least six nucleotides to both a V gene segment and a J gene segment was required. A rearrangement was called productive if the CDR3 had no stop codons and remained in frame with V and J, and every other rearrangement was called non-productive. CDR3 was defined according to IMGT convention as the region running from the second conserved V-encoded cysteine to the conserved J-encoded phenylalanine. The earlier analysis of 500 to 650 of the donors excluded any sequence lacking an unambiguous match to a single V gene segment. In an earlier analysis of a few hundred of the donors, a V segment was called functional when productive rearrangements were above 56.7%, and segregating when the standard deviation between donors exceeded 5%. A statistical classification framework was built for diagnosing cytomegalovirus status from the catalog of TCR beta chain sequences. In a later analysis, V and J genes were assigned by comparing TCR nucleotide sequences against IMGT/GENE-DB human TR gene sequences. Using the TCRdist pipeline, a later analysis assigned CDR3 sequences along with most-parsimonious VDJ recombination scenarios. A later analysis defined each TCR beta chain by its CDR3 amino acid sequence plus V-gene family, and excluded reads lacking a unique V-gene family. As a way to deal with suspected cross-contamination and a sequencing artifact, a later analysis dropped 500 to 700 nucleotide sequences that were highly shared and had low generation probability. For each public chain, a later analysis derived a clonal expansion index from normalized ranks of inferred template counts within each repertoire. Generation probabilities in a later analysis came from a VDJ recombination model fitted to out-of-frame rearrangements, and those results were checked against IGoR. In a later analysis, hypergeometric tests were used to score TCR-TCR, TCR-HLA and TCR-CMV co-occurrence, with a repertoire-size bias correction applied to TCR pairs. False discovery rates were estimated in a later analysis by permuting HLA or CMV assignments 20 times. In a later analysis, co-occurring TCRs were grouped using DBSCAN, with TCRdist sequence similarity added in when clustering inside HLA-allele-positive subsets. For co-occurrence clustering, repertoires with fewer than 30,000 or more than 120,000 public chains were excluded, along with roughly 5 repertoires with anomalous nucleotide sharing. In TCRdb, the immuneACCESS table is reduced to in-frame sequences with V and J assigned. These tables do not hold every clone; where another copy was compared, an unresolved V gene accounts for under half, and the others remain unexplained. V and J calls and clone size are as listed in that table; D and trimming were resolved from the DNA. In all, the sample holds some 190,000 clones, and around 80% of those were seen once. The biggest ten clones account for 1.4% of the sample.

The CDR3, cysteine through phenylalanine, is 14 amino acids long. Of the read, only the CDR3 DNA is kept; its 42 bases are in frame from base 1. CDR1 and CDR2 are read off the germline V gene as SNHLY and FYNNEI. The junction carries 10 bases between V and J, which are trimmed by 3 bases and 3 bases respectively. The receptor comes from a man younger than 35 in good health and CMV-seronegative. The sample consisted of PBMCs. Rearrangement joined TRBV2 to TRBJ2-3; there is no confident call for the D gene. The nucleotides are TGTGCCAGCAGTGATTCGGGTTGGACAGATACGCAGTATTTT. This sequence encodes CASSDSGWTDTQYF. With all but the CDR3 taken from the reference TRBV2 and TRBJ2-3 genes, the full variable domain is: EPEVTQTPSHQVTQMGQEVILRCVPISNHLYFYWYRQILGQKVEFLVSFYNNEISEKSEIFDDQFSVERPDGSNFTLKIRSTKLEDSAMYFCASSDSGWTDTQYFGPGTRLTVL.